Sequencing of this TCR beta chain was carried out in a study of blood T cell repertoires in COVID-19. Study overall: Samples taken during acute and convalescent COVID-19 were collected in the United States, Italy and Spain. T cells, B-cell-depleted T cells, or PBMCs supplied cDNA or gDNA.

J was trimmed by 3 bases and V by 1 base; bases with no gene match: 8. The CDR3 extends over 17 amino acids. Germline V lookup: CDR1 KGHDR, CDR2 SFDVKD. Per the original methods: Scientists estimated how many nucleated cells there were by amplifying reference gene primers. Clones were sequenced by immunoSEQ multiplex PCR, and TCRdb holds only the in-frame ones, with some missing. That table is the source of V, J and clone size, and D and trimming were worked out from the DNA. The table records some 200,000 clones, over 75% of them present only once. The rearrangement joins TRBV24-1 to TRBJ2-1; 7 bases line up with TRBD1. The receptor was isolated from a woman aged 65 to 85 with acute or convalescent COVID-19. The specimen was peripheral blood. CDR3 sequence reads: CATSDFRTGNYYNEQFF. For the CDR3, the DNA is TGTGCCACCAGTGATTTTAGGACAGGTAATTACTACAATGAGCAGTTCTTC.